The 8 T cell receptor beta chains below all came from one sample that was sequenced in a study of cytomegalovirus exposure and HLA in healthy donors. Primers included in the PCR were 60 Vbeta and 13 Jbeta primers. Data came from immunoSEQ multiplex PCR; TCRdb stores just in-frame clones and leaves some out. Of roughly 100,000 clones listed, about three quarters are singletons. The sequenced sample was PBMCs. All receptors come from a woman in her thirties or forties in good health and CMV-seropositive.

The chain recombines TRBV27 with TRBJ2-1, with unresolved D. The CDR3 is made up of 12 amino acids. Trimming pared 6 bases from V and 0 bases from J, leaving 3 bases between. The germline CDR1 and CDR2 sequences are MNHEY and SMNVEV (reference sequence). The CDR3, as DNA: TGTGCCAGCAGCCGCTCCTACAATGAGCAGTTCTTC. It yields the protein CASSRSYNEQFF.

The chain has TRBV6-1 and TRBJ2-7, with D unresolved. The germline V gene encodes CDR1 MNHNS and CDR2 SASEGT. This CDR3 region has 15 residues. V lost 3 bases and J lost 3, with 15 bases in between. The CDR3 spells CASSEMRFPLYEQYF. Here the CDR3 DNA reads TGTGCCAGCAGTGAGATGCGATTCCCACTCTACGAGCAGTACTTC.

V and J are TRBV27 and TRBJ2-5, with 14 bases fitting TRBD2. The CDR3 extends over 15 amino acids. The ends lost 7 bases at V and 7 bases at J; junction bases unmatched: 8. CDR1 is MNHEY, CDR2 SMNVEV, per germline (reference sequence). This CDR3 reads CASTSTSGRAGTQYF. CDR3 nucleotide sequence: TGTGCCAGCACATCGACTAGCGGGAGGGCCGGGACCCAGTACTTC.

The J gene is TRBJ1-5, the V gene TRBV4-1, with D possibly being TRBD1 (5 bases). Per the germline V gene, CDR1 is MGHRA and CDR2 is YSYEKL. Trimming pared 3 bases from V and 7 bases from J, leaving 16 bases between. This CDR3 contains 15 residues. The CDR3 DNA sequence: TGCGCCAGCAGCCATGTACAGGCCGTAAGACAGCCCCAGCATTTT. It encodes CASSHVQAVRQPQHF.

The chain carries TRBV4-3 and TRBJ2-7; no clear D. CDR3 size: 13 residues. V lost 3 bases, J lost 4 bases, and 10 bases lay in between. CDR1 is LGHNA and CDR2 is YSLEER in the germline V gene. The CDR3: CASSQERNYEQYF. CDR3 sequence (DNA): TGCGCCAGCAGCCAGGAGAGGAATTACGAGCAGTACTTC.

This clone was recorded a few times. V usage is TRBV28 and J usage is TRBJ2-7; 9 bases agree with TRBD2. J was trimmed by 5 bases and V by 1 base; bases with no gene match: 12. Germline-derived CDR1 and CDR2 are MDHEN and SYDVKM. CDR3 size: 17 residues. CDR3 in amino acids: CASSLLAGEIFRNEQYF. CDR3 bases: TGTGCCAGCAGTTTATTAGCGGGAGAGATCTTCAGGAACGAGCAGTACTTC.

V gene TRBV5-1 combines with J gene TRBJ2-3; TRBD2 agrees at 12 bases. V shed 3 bases, J shed 6 bases, and the junction held 17 bases outside the gene matches. CDR3 size: 19 residues. Germline lookup yields CDR1 SGHRS and CDR2 YFSETQ. CDR3 sequence (DNA): TGCGCCAGCAGCTCTCCTACCCGGAGACTAGCGGGAGTGGTTGATACGCAGTATTTT. Encoded protein: CASSSPTRRLAGVVDTQYF.

This clone was seen just once. This chain links TRBV7-8 with TRBJ1-2, with 12 nucleotides matching TRBD1. Germline V CDR1 and CDR2: SGHVS, FQNEAQ. The junction had 10 bases not matched to a gene; V was cut back by 0 bases and J by 5 bases. The CDR3 has 18 residues. The CDR3 DNA reads TGTGCCAGCAGCTTAGCGGCGGGACAGGGGGCGCTATCGTATGGCTACACCTTC. Translating gives CASSLAAGQGALSYGYTF.